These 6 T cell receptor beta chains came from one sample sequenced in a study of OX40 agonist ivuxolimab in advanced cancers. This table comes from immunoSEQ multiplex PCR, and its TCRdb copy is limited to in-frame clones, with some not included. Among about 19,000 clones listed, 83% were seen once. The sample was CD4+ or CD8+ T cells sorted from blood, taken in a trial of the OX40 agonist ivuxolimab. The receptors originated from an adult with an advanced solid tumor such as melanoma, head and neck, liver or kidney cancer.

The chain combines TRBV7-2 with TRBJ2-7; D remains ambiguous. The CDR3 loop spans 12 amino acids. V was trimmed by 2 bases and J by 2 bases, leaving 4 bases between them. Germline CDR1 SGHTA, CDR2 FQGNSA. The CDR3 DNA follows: TGTGCCAGCAGCTTAAAAACCTACGAGCAGTACTTC. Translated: CASSLKTYEQYF.

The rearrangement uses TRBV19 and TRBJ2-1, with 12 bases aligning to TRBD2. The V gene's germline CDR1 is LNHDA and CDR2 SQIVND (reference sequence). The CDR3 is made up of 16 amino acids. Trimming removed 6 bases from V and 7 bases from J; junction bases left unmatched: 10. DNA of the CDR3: TGTGCCAGTAGCCCGACTAGCGGGGGTCTAGGGAATGAGCAGTTCTTC. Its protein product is CASSPTSGGLGNEQFF.

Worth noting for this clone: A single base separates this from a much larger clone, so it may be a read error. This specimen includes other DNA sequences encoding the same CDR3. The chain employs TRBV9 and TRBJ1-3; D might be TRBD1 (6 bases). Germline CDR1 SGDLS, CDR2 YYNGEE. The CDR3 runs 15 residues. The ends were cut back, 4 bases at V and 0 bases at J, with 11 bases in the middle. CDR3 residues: CASSPGQSSGNTIYF. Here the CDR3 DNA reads TGTGCCAGCAGCCCCGGACAGAGCTCTGGAAACACCATATATTTT. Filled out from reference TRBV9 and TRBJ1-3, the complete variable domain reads DSGVTQTPKHLITATGQRVTLRCSPRSGDLSVYWYQQSLDQGLQFLIQYYNGEERAKGNILERFSAQQFPDLHSELNLSSLELGDSALYFCASSPGQSSGNTIYFGEGSWLTVV.

CDR3 coding DNA: TGTGCCAGCAGCTTAGATAGTACGGACTCCTACGAGCAGTACTTC. Amino acids: CASSLDSTDSYEQYF. The rearrangement links TRBV11-3 to TRBJ2-7; D is unresolved. V was clipped by 0 bases and J by 0 bases, with 9 bases between them. Germline V gene sequence: CDR1 SGHNT, CDR2 YENEEA. This CDR3 has 15 amino acids.

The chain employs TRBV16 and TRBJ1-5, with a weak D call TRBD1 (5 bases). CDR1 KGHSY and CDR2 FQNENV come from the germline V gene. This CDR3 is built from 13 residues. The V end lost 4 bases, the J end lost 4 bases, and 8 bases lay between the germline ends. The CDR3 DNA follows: TGTGCCAGCAGCCCGTGGGGGAATCAGCCCCAGCATTTT. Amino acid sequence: CASSPWGNQPQHF.

The CDR3 loop reads CASSSLSYEQYF. Here the CDR3 DNA reads TGTGCCAGCAGTTCCCTCTCCTACGAGCAGTACTTC. The chain carries TRBV28 and TRBJ2-7; D is undetermined. The V gene's germline CDR1 is MDHEN and CDR2 SYDVKM. The CDR3 has 12 residues. The V end was cut by 4 bases, the J end by 0 bases, with 4 bases between.